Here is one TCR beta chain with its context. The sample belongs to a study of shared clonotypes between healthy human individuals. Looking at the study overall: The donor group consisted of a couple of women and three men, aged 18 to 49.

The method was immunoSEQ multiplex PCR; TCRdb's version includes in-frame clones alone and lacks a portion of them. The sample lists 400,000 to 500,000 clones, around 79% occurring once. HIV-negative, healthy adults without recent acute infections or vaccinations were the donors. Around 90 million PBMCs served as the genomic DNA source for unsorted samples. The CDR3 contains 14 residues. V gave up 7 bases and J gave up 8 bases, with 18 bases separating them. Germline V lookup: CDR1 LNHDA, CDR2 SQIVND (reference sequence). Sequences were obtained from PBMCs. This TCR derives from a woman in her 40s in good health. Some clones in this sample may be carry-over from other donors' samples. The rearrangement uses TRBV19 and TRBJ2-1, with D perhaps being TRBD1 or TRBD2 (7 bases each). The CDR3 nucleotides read TGTGCCAGTACCCCCGCAGGGGGGGGGTATGAGCAGTTCTTC. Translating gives CASTPAGGGYEQFF. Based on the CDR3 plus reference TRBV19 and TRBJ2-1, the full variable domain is DGGITQSPKYLFRKEGQNVTLSCEQNLNHDAMYWYRQDPGQGLRLIYYSQIVNDFQKGDIAEGYSVSREKKESFPLTVTSAQKNPTAFYLCASTPAGGGYEQFFGPGTRLTVL.